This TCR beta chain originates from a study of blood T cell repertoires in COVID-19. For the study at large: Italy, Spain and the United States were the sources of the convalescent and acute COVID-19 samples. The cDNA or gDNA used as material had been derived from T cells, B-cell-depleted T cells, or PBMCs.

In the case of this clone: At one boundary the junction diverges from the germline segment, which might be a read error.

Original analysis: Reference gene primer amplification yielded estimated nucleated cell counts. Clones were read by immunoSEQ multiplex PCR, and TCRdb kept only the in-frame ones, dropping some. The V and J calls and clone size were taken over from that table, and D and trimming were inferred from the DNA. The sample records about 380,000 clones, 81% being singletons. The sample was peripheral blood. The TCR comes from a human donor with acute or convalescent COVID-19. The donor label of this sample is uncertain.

The CDR3 region has the DNA TGTGCCAGCAGCTTAGCTGGTAACAGTGAAGCTTTCTTT. It yields the protein CASSLAGNSEAFF. V usage is TRBV7-9 and J usage is TRBJ1-1; D is unresolved. Germline V lookup: CDR1 SEHNR, CDR2 FQNEAQ (reference sequence). This CDR3 spans 13 amino acids.